This T cell receptor (beta chain) originates from a study of chemoradiotherapy in HPV16-positive cancers. On the study more broadly: Functional T-cell assays on a couple of HPV16-positive patients' cells defined candidate HPV-specific clones and common TCR motifs.

The protocol was immunoSEQ multiplex PCR, while the TCRdb copy is restricted to in-frame clones and leaves out a portion. The table lists over 9,000 clones, roughly 80% of them singletons. Whole-study results and caveats: Candidate HPV-specific clones and E7-related TCR motifs grew in tumor during treatment.

The V end was cut by 8 bases, the J end by 0 bases, with 8 bases between. Germline V gives CDR1 ENHRY, CDR2 SYGVKD. This CDR3 is built from 13 residues. As concerns this clone: What it binds is not known.

The receptor's source is a human donor with HPV-associated anogenital cancer. The specimen comprised tumor tissue, sampled from a patient who underwent chemoradiotherapy. The chain combines TRBV10-3 with TRBJ1-3; D is ambiguous. The CDR3 region is CAILEGSGNTIYF. In nucleotides, the CDR3 is TGTGCCATCCTCGAGGGCTCTGGAAACACCATATATTTT.